Listed here are 24 T cell receptor beta chains from one sample, sequenced in a study of blood T cells in healthy people across ages. Alongside a J-beta primer mix, a sample-barcoded 5' primer served in a second PCR lasting 7 to 11 cycles. From the 5' RACE reads, TCRdb called clonotypes with MiXCR, one entry per CDR3 protein. The repertoire consists of 600,000 or so distinct CDR3 sequences, with around half occurring once and the leading ten covering around 23%. Sequenced: blood. The source is a man older than 75 in good health.

The chain couples TRBV5-1 to TRBJ2-1; D remains ambiguous. From germline, CDR1 is SGHRS and CDR2 YFSETQ. This CDR3 spans 14 amino acids. V was pared by 0 bases and J by 0 bases, with 4 bases between. This CDR3 is CASSLGVSYNEQFF. The CDR3 DNA sequence: TGCGCCAGCAGCTTGGGGGTCTCCTACAATGAGCAGTTCTTC.

This clonotype came up many times. This chain joins TRBV29-1 and TRBJ2-1; D is uncertain. The CDR3 sequence is 10 residues long. Trimming pared 7 bases from V and 5 bases from J, leaving 6 bases between. CDR1 is SQVTM and CDR2 is ANQGSEA in the germline V gene. The DNA for the CDR3 is TGCAGCGCCAAACACAATGAGCAGTTCTTC. It encodes CSAKHNEQFF.

This clonotype was detected a few times. The gene calls are TRBV28 and TRBJ1-5, with no clear D. Trimming shortened V by 6 bases and J by 0 bases, and 3 bases separated the two germline ends. Germline V gene data show CDR1 as MDHEN and CDR2 as SYDVKM. The CDR3 totals 12 residues. CDR3 in DNA: TGTGCCAGCAGGTCTAGCAATCAGCCCCAGCATTTT. Its translation is CASRSSNQPQHF.

This chain connects TRBV20-1 to TRBJ1-2; 8 positions agree with TRBD1. The V gene's germline CDR1 is DFQATT and CDR2 SNEGSKA (reference sequence). This CDR3 contains 13 residues. The trim removed 3 bases at V and 7 bases at J, leaving 7 bases unmatched. The CDR3 bases are TGCAGTGCTAGGCGACAGGGGTTTGGTGGCTACACCTTC. Protein product: CSARRQGFGGYTF.

V gene TRBV6-5 combines with J gene TRBJ1-2; D is ambiguous. This CDR3 spans 15 amino acids. Germline V gives CDR1 MNHEY, CDR2 SVGAGI. V was clipped by 1 base and J by 0 bases, with 9 bases between them. The CDR3 DNA reads TGTGCCAGCAGTTACTTCCGTGGCCCTAACTATGGCTACACCTTC. Its translation: CASSYFRGPNYGYTF.

Concerning this clonotype: This may be a read error, as it is one base from a much larger clone. The rearrangement uses TRBV6-6 and TRBJ2-7; 8 nucleotides agree with TRBD1. The germline V gene encodes CDR1 MNHNY and CDR2 SVGAGI (reference sequence). CDR3 length equals 14 residues. This CDR3 is CVSTGQGQVYEQYF. CDR3 sequence (DNA): TGTGTCAGCACCGGACAGGGCCAGGTCTACGAGCAGTACTTC.

This sequence joins TRBV2 and TRBJ1-2; maybe TRBD1 (5 bases). Germline loops: CDR1 SNHLY, CDR2 FYNNEI. The V end was cut by 7 bases, the J end by 8 bases, with 17 bases between. This CDR3 has 13 residues. DNA for the CDR3: TGTGCCAGCAACCCCAGGGCCTACTGGGGCTACACCTTC. It yields the protein CASNPRAYWGYTF. Supplemented by reference TRBV2 and TRBJ1-2, the full variable domain reads EPEVTQTPSHQVTQMGQEVILRCVPISNHLYFYWYRQILGQKVEFLVSFYNNEISEKSEIFDDQFSVERPDGSNFTLKIRSTKLEDSAMYFCASNPRAYWGYTFGSGTRLTVV.

The chain employs TRBV5-1 and TRBJ2-1; D is unclear. Germline V gene lookup returns CDR1 SGHRS and CDR2 YFSETQ. The CDR3 is made up of 15 amino acids. Trimming took off 7 bases at V and 0 bases at J, with 14 bases between the two ends. The CDR3 reads CASQEDPSSYNEQFF. For the CDR3, the DNA is TGCGCCAGCCAAGAAGACCCTAGCTCCTACAATGAGCAGTTCTTC.

V is TRBV11-2 and J is TRBJ2-3; weak D call: TRBD2 (6 bases). Deletions cut 0 bases from V and 1 base from J, with 14 bases between. Germline V gene data show CDR1 as SGHAT and CDR2 as FQNNGV. The CDR3 extends over 17 amino acids. DNA for the CDR3: TGTGCCAGCAGCTTAGATCGGCTAGCGCGAGGCACAGATACGCAGTATTTT. This sequence encodes CASSLDRLARGTDTQYF.

J is TRBJ2-7 and V is TRBV7-2; no clear D. With 2 bases removed from V and 3 bases from J, the gap between germline ends came to 11 bases. Germline CDR1 SGHTA, CDR2 FQGNSA. This CDR3 region has 14 residues. The CDR3, as DNA: TGTGCCAGCAGCTTACTAGGGATTGGCTACGAGCAGTACTTC. This sequence encodes CASSLLGIGYEQYF.

This chain uses TRBV25-1 with TRBJ1-2, with D maybe TRBD1 (5 bases). The germline V and J ends were trimmed by 7 bases and 7 bases, with 19 bases remaining between them. The germline gives CDR1 MGHDK, CDR2 SYGVNS. The CDR3 has 14 residues. CDR3 loop: CASTQFGDSAGYTF. DNA for the CDR3: TGTGCCAGCACCCAATTTGGTGACAGTGCTGGCTACACCTTC.

This chain connects TRBV15 to TRBJ2-5; TRBD2 agrees at 11 bases. Germline V gene lookup returns CDR1 LNHNV and CDR2 YYDKDF (reference sequence). The CDR3 has 19 amino acids. The J segment lost 2 bases and the V segment lost 0 bases, leaving 11 bases of the junction unmatched. The CDR3 region is CATSRDFGRRLAGQETQYF. DNA of the CDR3: TGTGCCACCAGCAGAGACTTTGGGCGACGACTAGCGGGGCAAGAGACCCAGTACTTC.

This chain joins TRBV27 and TRBJ2-4; D might be TRBD1 or TRBD2, each matching 5 bases. The germline CDR1 and CDR2 sequences are MNHEY and SMNVEV (reference sequence). V was shortened by 5 bases and J by 6 bases, with 17 bases between the two germline ends. This CDR3 contains 15 residues. Here the CDR3 DNA reads TGTGCCAGCAGTCGCTCGGGACCCGAGGGAAACATTCAGTACTTC. Amino acid sequence: CASSRSGPEGNIQYF.

The table lists this clonotype with a few counts. J is TRBJ2-1 and V is TRBV2, with 11 bases matching TRBD2. The CDR3 loop spans 16 amino acids. V lost 4 bases, J lost 4 bases, and 6 bases stayed unmatched. Germline V CDR1 and CDR2: SNHLY, FYNNEI. The CDR3 reads CASSGLAGGPYNEQFF. The DNA of the CDR3 is TGTGCCAGCAGTGGGCTAGCGGGGGGCCCTTACAATGAGCAGTTCTTC.

This clonotype has only a few counts. The chain combines TRBV6-5 with TRBJ2-7; D remains ambiguous. Germline assignment: CDR1 MNHEY and CDR2 SVGAGI. There are 16 residues in the CDR3. V dropped 6 bases and J dropped 0 bases, with 18 bases sitting between them. The CDR3 sequence: CASRHGYTAPSYEQYF. In DNA form, the CDR3 reads TGTGCCAGCAGGCACGGCTACACGGCCCCCTCCTACGAGCAGTACTTC.

For this clonotype: A much larger clonotype is one base distant, so this may be a read error. This chain uses TRBV10-3 with TRBJ2-1; a weak D match, TRBD2 (5 bases). The DNA end favors TRBJ2-7, so the J call may be wrong. Germline V gene data show CDR1 as ENHRY and CDR2 as SYGVKD. The CDR3 loop spans 15 amino acids. The CDR3 nucleotides read TGTGCCATCAGGGAAGCCGGGATAGACTACAATGAGCAGTACTTC. Protein sequence: CAIREAGIDYNEQYF.

This chain connects TRBV30 to TRBJ2-5, with D tentatively TRBD2 (6 bases). In germline, CDR1 is GTSNPN, CDR2 SVGIG (reference sequence). The CDR3 is made up of 14 amino acids. Trimming removed 5 bases at V and 6 bases at J, with 19 bases between. The chain's CDR3 is CAWGAPTSLQTQYF. In nucleotides, the CDR3 is TGTGCCTGGGGGGCCCCCACTAGCTTACAGACCCAGTACTTC.

V usage is TRBV20-1 and J usage is TRBJ2-3; 12 bases match TRBD2. CDR3 length equals 14 residues. Germline CDR1 and CDR2: DFQATT and SNEGSKA (reference sequence). J gave up 9 bases and V 6 bases, and 10 bases lay outside the gene matches. The chain's CDR3 is CSAHTSGRIKTQYF. DNA of the CDR3: TGCAGTGCCCATACTAGCGGGAGGATAAAGACGCAGTATTTT.

The V call is TRBV7-2, the J call TRBJ2-7, with D unclear. The CDR3 extends over 15 amino acids. Germline values: CDR1 SGHTA, CDR2 FQGNSA. Trimming took off 6 bases at V and 3 bases at J, with 18 bases between the two ends. CDR3 amino acids: CASSLVDTVVYEQYF. The CDR3 nucleotides read TGTGCCAGCAGTTTGGTAGACACCGTGGTCTACGAGCAGTACTTC.

This clonotype was detected only once. A single base separates this from a much larger clone, so it may be a read error. The rearrangement links TRBV29-1 to TRBJ2-5, with D perhaps matching TRBD2 (5 bases). V lost 3 bases, J lost 11 bases, and 22 bases lay in between. Germline loops: CDR1 SQVTM, CDR2 ANQGSEA. CDR3 size: 14 residues. CDR3 loop: CSVEREGGGNEQYF. CDR3 DNA sequence: TGCAGCGTTGAGAGGGAAGGTGGTGGGAATGAGCAGTACTTC.

The J gene is TRBJ1-2, the V gene TRBV10-3; 7 bases match TRBD1. Germline loops: CDR1 ENHRY, CDR2 SYGVKD. V was pared by 7 bases and J by 6 bases, with 11 bases of the junction left unmatched. The CDR3 length is 14 residues. CDR3 sequence: CAITVGTATNGYTF. CDR3 in DNA: TGTGCCATCACTGTCGGGACAGCTACTAATGGCTACACCTTC.

This clonotype was recorded many times. The gene calls are TRBV6-5 and TRBJ2-7; tentatively, D is TRBD2 (6 bases). This CDR3 region has 15 residues. Between the trimmed V and J ends, which lost 6 bases and 2 bases, there was a span of 17 bases. Germline V lookup: CDR1 MNHEY, CDR2 SVGAGI. The CDR3 nucleotides read TGTGCCAGCAGAGGTAGCGGAGGGGCTACCTACGAGCAGTACTTC. Translation gives CASRGSGGATYEQYF.

This clonotype has just a few counts. V gene TRBV28 combines with J gene TRBJ2-5; 10 bases match TRBD2. The CDR3 contains 16 residues. The J segment lost 4 bases and the V segment lost 6 bases, leaving 11 bases of the junction unmatched. Germline CDR1 reads MDHEN; CDR2 reads SYDVKM. The CDR3 DNA is TGTGCCAGCAGCCTAGCGGGGGCTGCCGTAGGAGAGACCCAGTACTTC. Translating gives CASSLAGAAVGETQYF.

The rearrangement uses TRBV5-1 and TRBJ2-6, with D uncertain. In germline, CDR1 is SGHRS, CDR2 YFSETQ. The CDR3 has 17 amino acids. Trimming removed 1 base at V and 1 base at J, with 12 bases between. CDR3 in amino acids: CASSLITAVSGANVLTF. CDR3 nucleotides: TGCGCCAGCAGCTTGATCACAGCAGTTTCTGGGGCCAACGTCCTGACTTTC. The entire variable domain, with the rest obtained from reference TRBV5-1 and TRBJ2-6, is as follows: KAGVTQTPRYLIKTRGQQVTLSCSPISGHRSVSWYQQTPGQGLQFLFEYFSETQRNKGNFPGRFSGRQFSNSRSEMNVSTLELGDSALYLCASSLITAVSGANVLTFGAGSRLTVL.